Listed below are T cell receptor beta chains from one sample, sequenced in a study of CD8+CD57+ T cells in acquired aplastic anemia. TCRdb re-analysed the reads in MiXCR, keeping a single row per CDR3 protein. The sample shows some 180,000 distinct CDR3 sequences, nearly 65% of them seen only once. The sample taken for sequencing was sorted CD4+, CD8+, or CD8+CD57+ T cells (not recorded which) from PBMCs. The receptor set was obtained from a human donor with aplastic anemia. The CDR3 runs from the conserved cysteine through the conserved F or W. D genes are given only for firm matches. Size is omitted from some rows. Given values are once, few, many or a class for expanded clones.

size: NA
J: TRBJ2-1
D: TRBD2
V: TRBV7-6
CDR3: CASSPNIAGAINQQFF
DNA: TGTGCCAGCAGCCCTAACATAGCGGGGGCTATCAATCAGCAGTTCTTC

size: many
J: TRBJ1-1
D: TRBD1
V: TRBV7-9
CDR3: CASSRPRDRALNAEAFF
DNA: TGTGCCAGCAGCCGTCCCCGGGACAGGGCCCTGAACGCTGAAGCTTTCTTT

size: NA
J: TRBJ1-6
D: NA
V: TRBV20-1
CDR3: CSAPSSQGSISPLHF
DNA: TGCAGTGCTCCCAGTTCACAGGGTAGTATTTCACCCCTCCACTTT

size: NA
J: TRBJ1-6
D: NA
V: TRBV29-1
CDR3: CSVGNDVNSPLHF
DNA: TGCAGCGTTGGTAACGACGTGAATTCACCCCTCCACTTT

size: NA
J: TRBJ2-7
D: TRBD1
V: TRBV7-9
CDR3: CASSLAGTGLHEQYF
DNA: TGTGCCAGCAGCTTAGCCGGGACAGGGCTCCACGAGCAGTACTTC

size: once
J: TRBJ2-1
D: TRBD2
V: TRBV20-1
CDR3: CSARDSGNPYNEQFF
DNA: TGCAGTGCTAGAGATAGCGGGAATCCCTACAATGAGCAGTTCTTC

size: NA
J: TRBJ1-6
D: NA
V: TRBV25-1
CDR3: CASSEYSGSSGPLHF
DNA: TGTGCCAGCAGTGAATATTCGGGATCGTCGGGGCCCCTCCACTTT

size: NA
J: TRBJ2-7
D: NA
V: TRBV7-9
CDR3: CASSLSGSAYEQYF
DNA: TGTGCCAGCAGCTTATCGGGGTCCGCCTACGAGCAGTACTTC

size: many
J: TRBJ2-7
D: TRBD1
V: TRBV29-1
CDR3: CSVNSGQGPYEQYF
DNA: TGCAGCGTTAACTCGGGACAGGGCCCCTACGAGCAGTACTTC

size: many
J: TRBJ2-7
D: NA
V: TRBV7-6
CDR3: CASSLDWDNEQYF
DNA: TGTGCCAGCAGCTTAGATTGGGACAACGAGCAGTACTTC

size: NA
J: TRBJ2-7
D: NA
V: TRBV7-2
CDR3: CASSLDFGVFYEQYF
DNA: TGTGCCAGCAGCTTAGATTTCGGGGTCTTCTACGAGCAGTACTTC

size: NA
J: TRBJ1-1
D: NA
V: TRBV9
CDR3: CASSVVRSTEAFF
DNA: TGTGCCAGCAGCGTAGTCAGGTCCACTGAAGCTTTCTTT

size: NA
J: TRBJ2-7
D: NA
V: TRBV2
CDR3: CASGSLAYEQYF
DNA: TGTGCCAGCGGCTCCCTCGCCTACGAGCAGTACTTC

size: many
J: TRBJ2-7
D: NA
V: TRBV2
CDR3: CASSEGWGGPAYEQYF
DNA: TGTGCCAGCAGTGAAGGATGGGGGGGGCCGGCCTACGAGCAGTACTTC

size: NA
J: TRBJ2-5
D: NA
V: TRBV6-4
CDR3: CASIITKGETQYF
DNA: TGTGCCAGCATTATAACCAAGGGAGAGACCCAGTACTTC

size: NA
J: TRBJ2-5
D: TRBD1
V: TRBV20-1
CDR3: CSALQGAKETQYF
DNA: TGCAGTGCTCTACAGGGGGCAAAAGAGACCCAGTACTTC

size: NA
J: TRBJ2-7
D: NA
V: TRBV5-1
CDR3: CASNSVHYEQYF
DNA: TGCGCCAGCAACTCGGTTCACTACGAGCAGTACTTC

size: many
J: TRBJ1-2
D: NA
V: TRBV7-6
CDR3: CASSPYDPGRMEVGYGYTF
DNA: TGTGCCAGCAGCCCTTACGACCCGGGACGAATGGAGGTCGGCTATGGCTACACCTTC